One sample yielded the 3 T cell receptor beta chains listed below, sequenced in a study of blood T cell repertoires in COVID-19. Measured with immunoSEQ multiplex PCR; TCRdb has only the in-frame clones, and not every one. Of 180,000 or so clones listed, more than 85% are singletons. Input material: peripheral blood. Receptor source: a woman over 75 in a cohort sampled during active or convalescent COVID-19.

DNA for the CDR3: TGTGCCAGCAGCTTGACGCAGGCGCACACCGGGGAGCTGTTTTTT. Amino acids: CASSLTQAHTGELFF. The genes are TRBV5-5 and TRBJ2-2; D is undetermined. Germline CDR1 SGHKS, CDR2 YYEKEE (reference sequence). The CDR3 has 15 amino acids. Trimming stripped 1 base from V and 3 bases from J, with 10 bases between.

V usage is TRBV28 and J usage is TRBJ2-7, with 7 positions matching TRBD1. The CDR3 is made up of 14 amino acids. V trimming: 6 bases; J trimming: 2 bases; junction bases outside the gene matches: 7. Germline CDR1 MDHEN, CDR2 SYDVKM. CDR3 amino acids: CASSRGQAPYEQYF. In DNA, the CDR3 is TGTGCCAGCAGCCGTGGACAGGCGCCCTACGAGCAGTACTTC.

In its sample, this clone was seen a few times. The chain is built from TRBV7-9 and TRBJ1-5; the D gene is possibly TRBD1 (5 bases). This CDR3 region has 16 residues. Trimming took off 4 bases at V and 5 bases at J, with 18 bases between the two ends. CDR1 and CDR2 (germline): SEHNR, FQNEAQ (reference sequence). The CDR3 DNA is TGTGCCAGCAGCTCTTCTGGGGGACCGGGAGATCAGCCCCAGCATTTT. This codes for CASSSSGGPGDQPQHF.